This TCR beta chain came from a study of low-dose radiotherapy and immunotherapy resistance in tumors. About the research overall: Per fraction, Cohort 2 was given 1 Gy every two weeks, accumulating a total of 13 Gy over 26 weeks. One day prior to radiation and immunotherapy, intravenous cyclophosphamide at 200 mg/m2 was given, repeated every two weeks.

This clonotype was seen ten or more times. The sample's time point: after trial treatment. Treatment noted: LDRT plus nivolumab, ipilimumab, low-dose cyclophosphamide and aspirin (RACIN trial). Covering alpha and beta chains, TRAV- and TRBV-specific primers were used for the first-strand cDNA. TCRs were put through around 20 PCR cycles of amplification with Phusion. A constant-region primer and the V-primer adapter served as the primer pair. One entry per CDR3 protein, called by TCRdb with MiXCR from the reads. Among nearly 60,000 distinct CDR3 sequences listed, around a quarter were seen once. Germline V gives CDR1 MNHNY, CDR2 SVGAGI (reference sequence). The ends were cut back, 5 bases at V and 2 bases at J, with 19 bases in the middle. The CDR3 covers 18 residues.

This TCR was recovered from a male donor with prostate cancer. The gene calls are TRBV6-6 and TRBJ1-6, with D possibly TRBD1 on 5 matching bases. The sample here was PBMCs, taken after low-dose radiotherapy plus immunotherapy. Here the CDR3 reads CASSPRLGVGAYNSPLHF. DNA for the CDR3: TGTGCCAGCAGTCCTAGGTTGGGGGTAGGCGCCTATAATTCACCCCTCCACTTT.